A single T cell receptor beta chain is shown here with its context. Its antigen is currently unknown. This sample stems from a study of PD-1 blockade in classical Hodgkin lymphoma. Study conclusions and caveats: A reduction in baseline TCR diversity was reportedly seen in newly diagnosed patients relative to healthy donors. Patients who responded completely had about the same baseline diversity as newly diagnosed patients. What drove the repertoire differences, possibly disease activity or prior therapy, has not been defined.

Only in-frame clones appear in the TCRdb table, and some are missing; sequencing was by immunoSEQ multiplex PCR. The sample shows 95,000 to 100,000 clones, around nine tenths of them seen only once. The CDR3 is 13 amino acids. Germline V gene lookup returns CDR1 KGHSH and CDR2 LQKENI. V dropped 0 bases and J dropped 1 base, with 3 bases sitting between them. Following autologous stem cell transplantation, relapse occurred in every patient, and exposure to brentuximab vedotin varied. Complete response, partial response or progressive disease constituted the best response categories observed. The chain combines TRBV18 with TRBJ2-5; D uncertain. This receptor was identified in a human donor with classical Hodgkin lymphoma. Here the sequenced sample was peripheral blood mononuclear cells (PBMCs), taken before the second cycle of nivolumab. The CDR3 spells CASSPPVQETQYF. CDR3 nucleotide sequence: TGTGCCAGCTCACCACCGGTCCAAGAGACCCAGTACTTC. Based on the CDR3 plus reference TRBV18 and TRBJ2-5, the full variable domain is NAGVMQNPRHLVRRRGQEARLRCSPMKGHSHVYWYRQLPEEGLKFMVYLQKENIIDESGMPKERFSAEFPKEGPSILRIQQVVRGDSAAYFCASSPPVQETQYFGPGTRLLVL.